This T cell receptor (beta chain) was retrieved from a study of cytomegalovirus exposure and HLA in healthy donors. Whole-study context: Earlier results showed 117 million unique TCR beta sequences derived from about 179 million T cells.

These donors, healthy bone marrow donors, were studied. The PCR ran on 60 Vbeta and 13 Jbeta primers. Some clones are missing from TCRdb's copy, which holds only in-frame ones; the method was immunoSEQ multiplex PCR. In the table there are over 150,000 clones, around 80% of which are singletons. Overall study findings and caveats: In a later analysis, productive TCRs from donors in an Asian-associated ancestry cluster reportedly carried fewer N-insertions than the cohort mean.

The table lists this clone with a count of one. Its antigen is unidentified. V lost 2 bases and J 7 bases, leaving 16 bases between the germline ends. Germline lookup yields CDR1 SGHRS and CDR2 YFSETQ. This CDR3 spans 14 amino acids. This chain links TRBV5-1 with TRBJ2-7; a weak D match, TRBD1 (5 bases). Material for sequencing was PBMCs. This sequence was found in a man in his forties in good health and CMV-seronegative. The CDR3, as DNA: TGCGCCAGCAGCTTCAGCCAAGGGGCTTTGGAGCAGTACTTC. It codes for CASSFSQGALEQYF.